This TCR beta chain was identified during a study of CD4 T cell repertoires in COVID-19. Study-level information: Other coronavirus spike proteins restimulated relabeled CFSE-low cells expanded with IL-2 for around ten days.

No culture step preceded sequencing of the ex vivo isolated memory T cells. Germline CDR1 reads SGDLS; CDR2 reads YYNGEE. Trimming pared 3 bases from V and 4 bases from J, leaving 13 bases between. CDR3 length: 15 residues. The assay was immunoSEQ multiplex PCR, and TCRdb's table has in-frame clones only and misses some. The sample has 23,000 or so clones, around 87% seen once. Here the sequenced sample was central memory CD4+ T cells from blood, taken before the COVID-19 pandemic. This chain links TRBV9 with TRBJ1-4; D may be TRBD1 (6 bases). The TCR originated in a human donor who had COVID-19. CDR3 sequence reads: CASSGGGAFNEKLFF. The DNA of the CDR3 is TGTGCCAGCAGCGGAGGGGGAGCGTTTAATGAAAAACTGTTTTTT.